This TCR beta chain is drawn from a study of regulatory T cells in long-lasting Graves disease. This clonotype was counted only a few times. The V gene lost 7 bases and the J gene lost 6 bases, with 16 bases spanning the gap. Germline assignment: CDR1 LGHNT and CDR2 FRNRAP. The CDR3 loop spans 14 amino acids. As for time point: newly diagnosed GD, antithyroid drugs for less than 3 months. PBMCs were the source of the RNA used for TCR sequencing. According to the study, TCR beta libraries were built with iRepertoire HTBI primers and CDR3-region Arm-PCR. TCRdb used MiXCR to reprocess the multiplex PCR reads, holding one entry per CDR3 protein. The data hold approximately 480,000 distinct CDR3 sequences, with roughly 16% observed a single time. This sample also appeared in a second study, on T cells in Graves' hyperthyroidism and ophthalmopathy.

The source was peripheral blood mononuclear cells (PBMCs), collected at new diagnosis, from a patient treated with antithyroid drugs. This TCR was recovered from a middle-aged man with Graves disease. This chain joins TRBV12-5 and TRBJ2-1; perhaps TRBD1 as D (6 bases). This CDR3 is CASEKVPDSNEQFF. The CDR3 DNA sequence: TGTGCTAGTGAGAAAGTACCGGACAGCAATGAGCAGTTCTTC.